This paragraph covers one TCR beta chain sequence. The antigen it recognizes is unknown. Per-base qualities were not stored, and no clone one base away is much larger. TCR CDR3 regions were amplified from genomic DNA by multiplex PCR using the deep immunoSEQ assay. For each cell subset, the extracted genomic DNA was distributed evenly across all wells of several immunoSEQ 96-well plates, and each plate served as one replicate. For sorted subsets, roughly 190 ng of genomic DNA, equivalent to 25,000 to 30,000 T cell genomes, went into each replicate PCR. Purified libraries were measured with a Qubit 3.0 fluorometer, size-checked on a Bioanalyzer 2100, and measured again with the KAPA Library Quantification kit. Every immunoSEQ 96-well plate was sequenced on a separate single-read 150-cycle Illumina NextSeq 550 flow cell. The source study handled its data this way. The immunoSEQ output contained only junctional sequences without quality scores, so filtering could not match that applied to full-length reads. To assign V/J genes and CDR3, sequences were annotated using PyIR, a Python wrapper for IgBLAST v1.9, with IMGT germline references. Reads with weak V/J assignments (E-value above 1e-6), missing CDR3, stop codons, out-of-frame junctions, or ambiguous translated residues were removed. V3J clonotypes were defined by identical inferred V gene, J gene, and CDR3 amino acid sequence. Percentage overlap between repertoires was computed as shared unique clonotypes divided by the size of the smaller repertoire. Three approaches were used to assess repertoire richness: RTK rarefaction, the Chao1 estimator, and Recon v2.1 estimates of unobserved clonotypes. Generation probabilities were computed with OLGA for all TCRbeta clonotypes obtained by the gDNA method from a few donors. The clones in this table, taken by TCRdb from immuneACCESS, are in-frame only. Not every clone is retained; where verified, under half of the shortfall comes from an unresolved V gene, and the cause of the rest is unknown. V, J and clone size are those of that table, while D and trimming were read from the DNA. Within this sample are hundreds of thousands of clones, with just over 90% of them counted one time only. Clones ranked in the top ten supply 24% of the sample.

For the CD8 naive samples, CD45RO-negative cells were positively selected for CCR7, yielding a CD45RA+CCR7+ population from which TemRA cells were excluded. Donors were healthy HIV-negative adults with no recently reported acute infections or vaccinations. Every donor was a Caucasian adult residing in Nashville, Tennessee, USA. Blood was obtained by leukapheresis, after which PBMCs were separated by Ficoll-Histopaque density gradient centrifugation and cryopreserved in liquid nitrogen vapor phase. Analytical flow cytometry was used to check the purity and quantity of each magnetically sorted T cell population. Genomic DNA was isolated from each sorted fraction and quantified by UV absorbance on a Nanodrop 2000c. The data were taken from a study of shared clonotypes between healthy human individuals (dated by TCRdb to 2020 to 2021). At the level of the whole study: A few men and a couple of women, aged 18 to 49 years, made up the cohort. Per donor, three plates each were used for CD4 naive and CD4 memory, two for CD8 naive, and one for CD8 memory. To estimate repertoire size and how much clonotypes are shared between individuals, the study performed deep sequencing of blood TCR repertoires from about five healthy adults. To increase sequencing depth and limit assay-specific biases, different laboratories used diverse techniques to prepare libraries and sequence TCR repertoires. Per donor, leukapheresis produced somewhere between about 0.9 and 10 billion PBMCs.

The CDR3 covers 16 residues, taking in both the cysteine and the phenylalanine. Only the CDR3 DNA stays, 48 bases, in frame from base 1. The V end loses 5 bases and the J end loses 8 bases, and a stretch of 21 bases separates them. The germline V gene encodes CDR1 MNHEY and CDR2 SMNVEV (reference sequence). Findings and caveats that apply to the study as a whole: Pairwise subsampling indicated that sequencing depth was expected to affect the degree of clonotype sharing among donors. Incomplete sequencing was indicated by rarefaction of sorted-subset datasets, despite the large sequencing depth. Compared with non-shared clonotypes, clonotypes shared by all four sorted-subset donors had higher generation probabilities. Only blood was sampled, and tissue TCR repertoires likely differ from those in blood. Estimated clonotype richness was generally larger for naive than for memory subsets. Because the study included a small number of donors, the genetic and exposure-history diversity represented was limited. Sharing across a few donors was observed for about 5% of naive CD4, over 3% of naive CD8, 2.3% of memory CD4, and about 0.4% of memory CD8 clonotypes.

Sequencing was performed on naive CD8+ T cells sorted from blood. What this sample's cell subset or site label stands for: CD45RA+CCR7+. The sequence came from a man between 25 and 39 years old in good health. The sequence links TRBV27 to TRBJ1-4; no D gene is confidently identified. The DNA sequence follows: TGTGCCAGCAGTCCCCAGCCGGACGAGTCGTACGAAAAACTGTTTTTT. Translated, it gives CASSPQPDESYEKLFF. The variable domain in full, with residues beyond the CDR3 obtained from the reference TRBV27 and TRBJ1-4 genes, is EAQVTQNPRYLITVTGKKLTVTCSQNMNHEYMSWYRQDPGLGLRQIYYSMNVEVTDKGDVPEGYKVSRKEKRNFPLILESPSPNQTSLYFCASSPQPDESYEKLFFGSGTQLSVL.